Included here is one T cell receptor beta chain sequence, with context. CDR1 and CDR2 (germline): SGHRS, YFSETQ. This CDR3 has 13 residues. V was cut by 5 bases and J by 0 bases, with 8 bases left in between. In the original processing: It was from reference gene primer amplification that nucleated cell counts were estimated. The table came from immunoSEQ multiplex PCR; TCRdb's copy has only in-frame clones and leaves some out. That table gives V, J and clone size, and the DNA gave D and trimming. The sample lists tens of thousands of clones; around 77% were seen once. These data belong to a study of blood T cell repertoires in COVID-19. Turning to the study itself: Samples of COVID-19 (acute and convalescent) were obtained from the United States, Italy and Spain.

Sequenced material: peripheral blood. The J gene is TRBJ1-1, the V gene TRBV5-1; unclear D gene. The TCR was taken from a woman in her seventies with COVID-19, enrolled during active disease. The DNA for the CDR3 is TGCGCCAGCAGTCCTGTCCTGAACACTGAAGCTTTCTTT. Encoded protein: CASSPVLNTEAFF.